This TCR beta chain was identified during a study of T cell responses to AZD1222 COVID-19 vaccine (dated by TCRdb to the early 2020s). In terms of the full investigation: A total of 230 to 250 trial participants underwent TCR sequencing, of whom some 210 received two doses of AZD1222 and about 26 received two doses of the MenACWY control vaccine. Enrollment into the trials was organized by age into subgroups of 18-55, 56-69 and 70-plus years, and those subgroups contained roughly 160, 29 and 62 TCR-sequenced participants, respectively.

The CDR3 regions of human TCRbeta chains were analyzed by immunosequencing. As for the original processing: Repertoire TCRs were matched against a reference library of SARS-CoV-2-specific TCRs generated with the MIRA antigen-specificity platform. Breadth was defined as the fraction of unique TCRs that were SARS-CoV-2-associated, and depth was defined as the fraction of total T cells that were SARS-CoV-2-associated. Using the MIRA data, each spike-specific TCR was assigned both to the spike region to which the TCR was reactive and to a CD4 or CD8 class. Log10-transformed breadth and depth values were compared by one-way ANOVA with Sidak's multiple comparisons tests. The table comes from immuneACCESS by way of TCRdb, which keeps in-frame sequences with V and J called. Part of the clones is missing from these tables; in studies checked, under half for an unresolved V gene and the rest for unknown reasons. The DNA gave D and trimming, while V, J and clone size come from that table. In this sample the table shows hundreds of thousands of clones, about 92% of which occur a single time. Roughly 0.99% of the sample lies in the top ten.

This clone was seen only a few times. There is no known antigen for this receptor. Base quality data are lacking; no much larger clone is found one base away. What this sample's time point label stands for: baseline before first vaccination. Read against the paper, the sample's treatment or condition label means: meningococcal conjugate vaccine given as trial control. Vaccinee samples were obtained from the UK trials COV001 and COV002, which included a single-blind randomized controlled phase 2/3 trial of AZD1222 (ChAdOx1 nCoV-19) in healthy adults. For TCRbeta chain sequencing, PBMC samples were collected from trial participants at day 0 and at day 28 after the second dose. The research as a whole found: Reportedly, close to half of the unique spike-specific TCRs recognized epitopes lying outside the regions that are mutated in the B.1.351 and B.1.1.7 variants. Only a handful of AZD1222 recipients were SARS-CoV-2 seropositive at baseline, limiting conclusions about previously exposed vaccinees. The whole spike protein was spanned by vaccine-associated CD4 TCRs, and dominant responses were seen in regions 160-218 and 743-854. Because no day 14 peak-response samples were available, the repertoires could be characterized only after the peak T cell response. A significant rise in spike-specific TCR breadth and depth was observed after two AZD1222 doses relative to day 0 and relative to MenACWY recipients. Participants were mostly white British and included more females than males, and it was suggested by the authors that clonal diversity may have been underestimated. The 56-69-year group was small, and its depth increase did not reach significance, likely because of low power.

V lost 3 bases and J lost 2 bases; the stretch between them is 10 bases long. Counted from cysteine to phenylalanine, this CDR3 has 14 amino acids. Just CDR3 DNA is preserved here, 42 bases in frame from base 1. Taken from the germline V gene, the CDR1 and CDR2 loops are SGHTA and FQGNSA. This sample comprised peripheral blood, obtained on day 0 of MenACWY control vaccination. The sequence links TRBV7-2 to TRBJ1-2; the D gene is perhaps TRBD1, on 5 matching bases. The receptor's source is an adult in good health. The CDR3 protein is CASSFSTVNYGYTF. The DNA sequence reads TGTGCCAGCAGCTTCTCGACAGTGAACTATGGCTACACCTTC.